Presented here are 22 T cell receptor beta chains from one specimen sequenced in a study of Ad26.COV2.S vaccination and SARS-CoV-2 variants. Documented treatment: roughly 18 received Ad26.COV2.S at low or high dose, single or two shots; roughly five received placebo; per-sample allocation not given. Sampling was done on day 63 after the first vaccine or placebo injection. Clones were sequenced by immunoSEQ multiplex PCR, and TCRdb holds only the in-frame ones, with some missing. The sample shows roughly 410,000 clones, 80% to 90% of them seen only once. This sample comprised peripheral blood, obtained in a trial of Ad26.COV2.S vaccine versus placebo. The receptors were sampled from a person between 18 and 65 years old who received the Ad26.COV2.S COVID-19 vaccine or a placebo.

The chain carries TRBV6-6 and TRBJ2-1; 7 nucleotides align to TRBD2. Per the germline V gene, CDR1 is MNHNY and CDR2 is SVGAGI (reference sequence). Unmatched junction bases numbered 7, after V lost 11 bases and J lost 0 bases. CDR3 length equals 14 residues. The CDR3 loop is CASSRGSSYNEQFF. CDR3 bases: TGTGCCTCCAGCCGCGGGAGCTCCTACAATGAGCAGTTCTTC.

This clone was counted once. The genes are TRBV9 and TRBJ2-3, with D tentatively TRBD1 or TRBD2 (5 bases each). Germline CDR1 reads SGDLS; CDR2 reads YYNGEE. This CDR3 is built from 13 residues. The ends were cut back, 4 bases at V and 4 bases at J, with 10 bases in the middle. CDR3: CASSSRGADTQYF. The CDR3 DNA reads TGTGCCAGCAGCTCGAGGGGCGCAGATACGCAGTATTTT.

The chain employs TRBV7-9 and TRBJ2-3; tentatively, D is TRBD1 (5 bases). The CDR3 is 13 amino acids. The ends were cut back, 6 bases at V and 2 bases at J, with 9 bases in the middle. The germline CDR1 and CDR2 sequences are SEHNR and FQNEAQ (reference sequence). CDR3 in DNA: TGTGCCAGCAGATCAGGGTCCACAGATACGCAGTATTTT. The encoded protein is CASRSGSTDTQYF.

This clone was seen many times. This chain joins TRBV6-1 and TRBJ2-2; no clear D gene. Germline V gene data show CDR1 as MNHNS and CDR2 as SASEGT. The length of the CDR3 is 14 residues. Trimming removed 2 bases at V and 3 bases at J, with 7 bases between. This CDR3 is CASSETPDTGELFF. The DNA for the CDR3 is TGTGCCAGCAGTGAAACCCCGGACACCGGGGAGCTGTTTTTT.

CDR3 sequence: CASSEGIQGGAKTFF. In DNA form, the CDR3 reads TGTGCCAGCAGTGAGGGGATACAGGGTGGGGCTAAGACTTTCTTT. The chain employs TRBV27 and TRBJ1-1; possible D gene TRBD1, 6 bases. This CDR3 has 15 amino acids. CDR1 is MNHEY and CDR2 is SMNVEV in the germline V gene (reference sequence). Trimming shortened V by 5 bases and J by 12 bases, and 25 bases separated the two germline ends.

The chain carries TRBV6-5 and TRBJ2-1; D may be TRBD1 or TRBD2 (5 bases each). Between the trimmed V and J ends, which lost 5 bases and 0 bases, there was a span of 11 bases. CDR3 size: 15 residues. CDR1 MNHEY and CDR2 SVGAGI come from the germline V gene. CDR3 DNA: TGTGCCAGCAGTCGGGGCCTGAGCTCCTACAATGAGCAGTTCTTC. Translation gives CASSRGLSSYNEQFF.

V usage is TRBV2 and J usage is TRBJ1-3; no definite D call. Germline V gene lookup returns CDR1 SNHLY and CDR2 FYNNEI. Trimming cost V 8 bases and J 0 bases, with 11 bases left between them. CDR3 size: 14 residues. For the CDR3, the DNA is TGTGCCAGCCGTCCCGGCCCCTCTGGAAACACCATATATTTT. This translates into CASRPGPSGNTIYF.

The genes are TRBV5-1 and TRBJ2-7; weak D call: TRBD2 (7 bases). V lost 4 bases and J lost 4, with 15 bases in between. Germline-derived CDR1 and CDR2 are SGHRS and YFSETQ. This CDR3 has 14 residues. Written as DNA, the CDR3 is TGCGCCAGCAGCCCCCAAGCGGGGACATACGAGCAGTACTTC. It specifies CASSPQAGTYEQYF.

The chain links TRBV7-3 to TRBJ2-3, with 8 bases matching TRBD2. J lost 3 bases, V lost 4 bases, and 9 bases had no gene match. Germline lookup yields CDR1 SGHTA and CDR2 FQGTGA. The CDR3 is made up of 16 amino acids. CDR3 bases: TGTGCCAGCAGCTCGGACGGTGCTAGCGGGACAGATACGCAGTATTTT. This translates into CASSSDGASGTDTQYF.

This clone turned up a few times. The gene calls are TRBV14 and TRBJ2-7, with D maybe TRBD1 (5 bases). The germline V and J ends were trimmed by 4 bases and 2 bases, with 12 bases remaining between them. The CDR3 runs to 14 residues. CDR1 is SGHDN, CDR2 FVKESK, per germline. The CDR3 is CASSPTGHAYEQYF. The CDR3 DNA follows: TGTGCCAGCAGCCCAACCGGACATGCCTACGAGCAGTACTTC.

The V gene is TRBV5-1, the J gene TRBJ2-3, with TRBD2 as a possible D gene (6 bases). V was shortened by 3 bases and J by 2 bases, with 13 bases between the two germline ends. The germline gives CDR1 SGHRS, CDR2 YFSETQ. This CDR3 is 15 amino acids long. This chain's CDR3 is CASSSQPGDTDTQYF. Written as DNA, the CDR3 is TGCGCCAGCAGCTCACAGCCGGGGGACACAGATACGCAGTATTTT.

This rearrangement joins TRBV7-9 to TRBJ1-4, with unresolved D. Germline V gives CDR1 SEHNR, CDR2 FQNEAQ (reference sequence). CDR3 length equals 14 residues. V lost 5 bases, J lost 6 bases, and 13 bases lay in between. CDR3 nucleotides: TGTGCCAGCAGCCTTCCGGACCGCGATGAAAAACTGTTTTTT. Translating it yields CASSLPDRDEKLFF.

This rearrangement joins TRBV7-8 to TRBJ1-2; a weak D match, TRBD1 (5 bases). Between the trimmed V and J ends, which lost 3 bases and 0 bases, there was a span of 8 bases. This CDR3 region has 14 residues. The germline CDR1 and CDR2 sequences are SGHVS and FQNEAQ. The CDR3 protein is CASSLAGPNYGYTF. In nucleotides, the CDR3 is TGTGCCAGCAGCTTGGCAGGGCCTAACTATGGCTACACCTTC.

This clone was detected only once. The rearrangement joins TRBV2 to TRBJ2-7, with D uncertain. Germline assignment: CDR1 SNHLY and CDR2 FYNNEI. This CDR3 is built from 12 residues. V shed 5 bases and J shed 0 bases, with 5 bases lying between them. The CDR3 region is CASSLGSYEQYF. DNA for the CDR3: TGTGCCAGCAGTCTGGGCTCCTACGAGCAGTACTTC.

This chain connects TRBV3-1 (or the pseudogene TRBV3-2) to TRBJ2-1; 8 bases are a match to TRBD2. Unmatched junction bases numbered 14, after V lost 1 base and J lost 0 bases. The CDR3 runs 20 residues. Germline V gene lookup returns CDR1 LGHDT and CDR2 YNNKEL (reference sequence). The CDR3 sequence is CASSQVYGLAGRSSYNEQFF. CDR3 bases: TGTGCCAGCAGCCAAGTATATGGCCTAGCGGGTCGGAGCTCCTACAATGAGCAGTTCTTC.

The chain combines TRBV7-3 with TRBJ1-4; weak D call: TRBD1 (5 bases). Trimming stripped 5 bases from V and 5 bases from J, with 12 bases between. Germline-derived CDR1 and CDR2 are SGHTA and FQGTGA. The CDR3 totals 14 residues. CDR3 protein: CASSLGGSNEKLFF. The CDR3 nucleotides read TGTGCCAGCAGCCTGGGGGGATCGAATGAAAAACTGTTTTTT.

The V gene is TRBV19, the J gene TRBJ1-2, with 9 bases fitting TRBD1. V was clipped by 7 bases and J by 5 bases; unmatched bases: 8. Germline V gene lookup returns CDR1 LNHDA and CDR2 SQIVND (reference sequence). The CDR3 is made up of 14 amino acids. The CDR3 here is CASTHPGTGYGYTF. DNA for the CDR3: TGTGCCAGTACCCACCCCGGGACAGGGTATGGCTACACCTTC.

This clone was observed a single time. V usage is TRBV5-1 and J usage is TRBJ1-2; tentative D call: TRBD1 (5 bases). The CDR3 totals 15 residues. Germline-derived CDR1 and CDR2 are SGHRS and YFSETQ. Trimming cost V 1 base and J 1 base, with 11 bases left between them. The CDR3 DNA follows: TGCGCCAGCAGCTTGTTGGGGGGATATAACTATGGCTACACCTTC. Its translation is CASSLLGGYNYGYTF.

The chain combines TRBV6-6 with TRBJ1-4; TRBD1 matches at 10 bases. CDR1 is MNHNY, CDR2 SVGAGI, per germline (reference sequence). The CDR3 has 15 amino acids. The V segment lost 7 bases and the J segment 6 bases; nucleotides outside the gene matches: 8. The CDR3 DNA is TGTGCCAGCACCCCAACCGGGACAGGGGATGAAAAACTGTTTTTT. Amino acids: CASTPTGTGDEKLFF.

This clone showed up just once. The chain recombines TRBV19 with TRBJ2-7; tentative D call: TRBD2 (6 bases). Germline lookup yields CDR1 LNHDA and CDR2 SQIVND (reference sequence). The CDR3 runs 12 residues. The germline V and J ends were trimmed by 5 bases and 4 bases, with 9 bases remaining between them. CDR3 loop: CASSSAGYEQYF. The CDR3 DNA reads as TGTGCCAGTAGTTCCGCGGGATACGAGCAGTACTTC.

The chain is built from TRBV30 and TRBJ1-3, with a possible D match to TRBD1 (6 bases). The CDR3 loop spans 13 amino acids. The germline V gene has CDR1 GTSNPN and CDR2 SVGIG (reference sequence). The germline V and J ends were trimmed by 4 bases and 0 bases, with 7 bases remaining between them. The chain's CDR3 is CAWNRASGNTIYF. DNA of the CDR3: TGTGCCTGGAACAGGGCCTCTGGAAACACCATATATTTT.

The V and J genes are TRBV5-4 and TRBJ2-5, with 12 nucleotides matching TRBD2. CDR1 is SGHNT and CDR2 is YYREEE in the germline V gene (reference sequence). V lost 0 bases to trimming and J lost 3 bases; unmatched junction nucleotides: 0. The CDR3 covers 15 residues. CDR3 sequence reads: CASSLGTSGEETQYF. The CDR3 DNA reads TGTGCCAGCAGCTTGGGGACTAGCGGGGAAGAGACCCAGTACTTC. Supplemented by reference TRBV5-4 and TRBJ2-5, the full variable domain reads ETGVTQSPTHLIKTRGQQVTLRCSSQSGHNTVSWYQQALGQGPQFIFQYYREEENGRGNFPPRFSGLQFPNYSSELNVNALELDDSALYLCASSLGTSGEETQYFGPGTRLLVL.